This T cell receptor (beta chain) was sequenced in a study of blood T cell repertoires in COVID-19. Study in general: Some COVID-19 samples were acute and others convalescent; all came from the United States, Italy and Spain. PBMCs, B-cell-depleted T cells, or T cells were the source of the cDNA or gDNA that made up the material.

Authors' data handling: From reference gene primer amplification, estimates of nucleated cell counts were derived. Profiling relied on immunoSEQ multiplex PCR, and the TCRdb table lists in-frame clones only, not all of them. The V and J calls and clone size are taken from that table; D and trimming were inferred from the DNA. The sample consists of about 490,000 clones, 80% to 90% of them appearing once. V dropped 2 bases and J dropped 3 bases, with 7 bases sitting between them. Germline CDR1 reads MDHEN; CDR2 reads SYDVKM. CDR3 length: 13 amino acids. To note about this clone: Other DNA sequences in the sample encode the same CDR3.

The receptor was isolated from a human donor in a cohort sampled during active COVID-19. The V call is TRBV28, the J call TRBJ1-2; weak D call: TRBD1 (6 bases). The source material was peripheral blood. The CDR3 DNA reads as TGTGCCAGCAGTTTACAGGGGCACTATGGCTACACCTTC. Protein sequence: CASSLQGHYGYTF.